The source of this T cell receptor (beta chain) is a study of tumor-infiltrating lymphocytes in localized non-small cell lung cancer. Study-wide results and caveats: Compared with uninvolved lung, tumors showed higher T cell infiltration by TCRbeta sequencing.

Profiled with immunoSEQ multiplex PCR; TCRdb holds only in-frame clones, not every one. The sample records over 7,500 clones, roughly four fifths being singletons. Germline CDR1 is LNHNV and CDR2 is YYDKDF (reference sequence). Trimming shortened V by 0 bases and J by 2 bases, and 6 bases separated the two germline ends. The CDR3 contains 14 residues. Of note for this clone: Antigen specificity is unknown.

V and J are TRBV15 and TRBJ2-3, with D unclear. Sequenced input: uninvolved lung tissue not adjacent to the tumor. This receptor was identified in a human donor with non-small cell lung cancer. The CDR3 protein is CATSRDRVTDTQYF. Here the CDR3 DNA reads TGTGCCACCAGCAGAGATCGAGTCACAGATACGCAGTATTTT.